This TCR beta chain emerged from a study of blood T cell repertoires in COVID-19 (dated by TCRdb to the early 2020s). Concerning the study at large: Samples covering the acute and convalescent phases of COVID-19 were provided by collaborators in the United States, Italy and Spain. The material from the prospective study consisted of cDNA or gDNA derived from T cells, B-cell-depleted T cells, or PBMCs. The dataset comprised deeply sampled blood TCRbeta repertoires from subjects exposed to, actively infected with, or recovered from COVID-19. A freely available public database, intended as a resource for researchers studying the immune response to SARS-CoV-2, is where the repertoires were released. Samples were obtained from the ongoing ImmuneRACE study (first 160 participants) and from about 1,300 subjects provided by 6 global collaborators. Nearly every sample came with metadata listing a de-identified subject ID, COVID-19 status, age in years and sex. Where available, HLA class I and class II types were obtained from metadata supplied by the sample provider rather than from assay-based typing. On the study overall, not on this receptor specifically: How much clinical and demographic metadata was included differed by source and by participant, and the metadata was provided uncurated.

Turning to this clone: Its antigen specificity is not known. Per-base quality was not reported, and no clone a single base away is much larger than it.

Another Seattle source contributed samples from volunteer blood donors who had recovered from COVID-19. Each collaborating institution followed its own protocols to collect whole blood in K2EDTA tubes. Collaborator samples were shipped for TCRbeta analysis as frozen whole blood, isolated PBMCs, or DNA extracted from either sample type. The CDR1 and CDR2 encoded by the germline V gene are SGHRS and YFSETQ. V is cut back by 5 bases and J by 6 bases, with 2 bases in the junction unmatched. The CDR3, from cysteine to phenylalanine, totals 12 residues. Only the CDR3 DNA stays, 36 bases, in frame from base 1. TCRbeta CDR3 regions were amplified from genomic DNA using the immunoSEQ Assay, a bias-controlled multiplex PCR. Concerning the study's data processing: Nucleated cell counts per sample were estimated from amplification of reference gene primers within the assay. To quantify the absolute abundance of each unique TCRbeta CDR3 rearrangement, sequence reads were collapsed and filtered. For each sample, productive Simpson clonality was calculated as the square root of Simpson's diversity index over productive rearrangements. Sourced from immuneACCESS, this table was stored by TCRdb with only in-frame sequences that have V and J called. A share of the clones is absent; for the studies checked, an unresolved V gene accounts for under half, and the remainder has no known explanation. That table gives V, J and clone size, and the DNA gave D and trimming. Across this sample there are 250,000 to 350,000 clones, with around 90% seen only once. The top ten constitute roughly 2% of the sample.

The sequence was collected from a woman in her fifties or sixties who had recovered from COVID-19. The chain is assembled from TRBV5-1 and TRBJ1-2; TRBD1 agrees with 9 junctional bases. Sequencing was done on a sample of peripheral blood. CDR3 sequence: CASRTGGDGYTF. The DNA is as follows: TGCGCCAGCAGAACAGGGGGCGATGGCTACACCTTC.